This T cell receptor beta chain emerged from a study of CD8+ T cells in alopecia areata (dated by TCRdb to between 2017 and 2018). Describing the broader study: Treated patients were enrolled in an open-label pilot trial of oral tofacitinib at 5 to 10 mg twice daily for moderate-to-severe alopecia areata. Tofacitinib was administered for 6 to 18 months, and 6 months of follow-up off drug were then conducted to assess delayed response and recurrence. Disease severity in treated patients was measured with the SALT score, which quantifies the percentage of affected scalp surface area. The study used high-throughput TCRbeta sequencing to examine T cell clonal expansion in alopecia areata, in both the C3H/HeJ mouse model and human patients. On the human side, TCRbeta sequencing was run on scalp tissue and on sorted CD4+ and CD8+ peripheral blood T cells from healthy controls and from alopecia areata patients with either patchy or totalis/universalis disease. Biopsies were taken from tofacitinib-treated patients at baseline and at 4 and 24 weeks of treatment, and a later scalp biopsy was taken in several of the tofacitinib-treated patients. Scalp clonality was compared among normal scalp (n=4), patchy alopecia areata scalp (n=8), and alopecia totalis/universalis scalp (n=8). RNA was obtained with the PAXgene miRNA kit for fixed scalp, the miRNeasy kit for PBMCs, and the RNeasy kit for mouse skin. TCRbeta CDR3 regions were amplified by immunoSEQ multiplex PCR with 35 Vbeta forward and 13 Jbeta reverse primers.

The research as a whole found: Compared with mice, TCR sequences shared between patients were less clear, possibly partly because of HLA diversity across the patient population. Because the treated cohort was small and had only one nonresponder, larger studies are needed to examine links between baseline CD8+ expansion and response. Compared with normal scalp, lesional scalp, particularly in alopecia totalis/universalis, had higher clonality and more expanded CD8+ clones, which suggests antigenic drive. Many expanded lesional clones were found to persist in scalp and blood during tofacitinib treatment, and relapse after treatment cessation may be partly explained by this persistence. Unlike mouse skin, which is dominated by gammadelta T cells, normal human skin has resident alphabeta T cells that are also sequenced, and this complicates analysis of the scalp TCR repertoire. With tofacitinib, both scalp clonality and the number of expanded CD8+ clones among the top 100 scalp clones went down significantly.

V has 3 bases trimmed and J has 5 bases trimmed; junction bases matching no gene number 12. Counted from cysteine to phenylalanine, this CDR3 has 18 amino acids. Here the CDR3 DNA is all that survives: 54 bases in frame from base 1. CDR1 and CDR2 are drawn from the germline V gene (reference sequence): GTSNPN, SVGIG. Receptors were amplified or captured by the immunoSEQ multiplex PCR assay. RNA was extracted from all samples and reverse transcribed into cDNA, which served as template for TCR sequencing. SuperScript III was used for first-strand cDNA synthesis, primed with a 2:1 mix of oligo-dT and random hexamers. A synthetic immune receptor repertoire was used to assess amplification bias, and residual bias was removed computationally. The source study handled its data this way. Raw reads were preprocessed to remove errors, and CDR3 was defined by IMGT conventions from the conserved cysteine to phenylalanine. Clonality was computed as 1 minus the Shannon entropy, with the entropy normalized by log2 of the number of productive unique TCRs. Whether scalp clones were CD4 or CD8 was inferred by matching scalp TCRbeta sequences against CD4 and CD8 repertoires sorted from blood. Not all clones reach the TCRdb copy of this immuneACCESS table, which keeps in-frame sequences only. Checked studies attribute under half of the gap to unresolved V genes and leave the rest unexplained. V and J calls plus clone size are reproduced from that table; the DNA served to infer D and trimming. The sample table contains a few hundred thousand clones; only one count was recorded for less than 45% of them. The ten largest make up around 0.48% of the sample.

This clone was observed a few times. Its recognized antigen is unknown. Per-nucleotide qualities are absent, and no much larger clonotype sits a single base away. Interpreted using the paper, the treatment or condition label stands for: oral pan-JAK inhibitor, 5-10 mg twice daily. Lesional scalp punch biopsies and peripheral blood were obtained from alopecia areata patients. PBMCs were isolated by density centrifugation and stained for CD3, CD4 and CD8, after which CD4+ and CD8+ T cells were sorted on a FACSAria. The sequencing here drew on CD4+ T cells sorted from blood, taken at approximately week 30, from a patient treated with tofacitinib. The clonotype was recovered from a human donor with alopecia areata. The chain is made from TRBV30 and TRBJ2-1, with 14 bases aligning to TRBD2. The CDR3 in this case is CAWRKRLGTSGSDNEQFF. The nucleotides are TGTGCCTGGAGAAAGAGATTAGGGACTAGCGGGAGCGACAATGAGCAGTTCTTC.